The clone carrying this TCR beta chain was observed a few times. Its specificity is not known. The data were obtained in a study of shared clonotypes between healthy human individuals. Findings of the study overall: Clonotype sharing among donors was thought likely to change with sequencing depth. Non-shared clonotypes showed lower generation probabilities than clonotypes common to all four donors.

V was shortened by 1 base and J by 4 bases, with 13 bases between the two germline ends. The CDR3 covers 15 residues. CDR1 is MGHDK, CDR2 SYGVNS, per germline. Under the authors' procedure: As immunoSEQ supplied junction-only sequences (without quality scores), filtering differed. Sequencing used immunoSEQ multiplex PCR; TCRdb keeps in-frame clones, though not all of them. V, J and clone size reflect that table, while D and trimming were determined from the DNA. The table lists around 690,000 clones, 90% of them singletons, with 30% to 35% in the top ten. V is TRBV25-1 and J is TRBJ1-2; D might be TRBD1 (6 bases). Sequenced sample: memory CD8+ T cells from PBMCs. Subset noted: CD45RO+ cells pooled with CCR7-negative TemRA cells. The TCR originated in a man younger than 35 in good health. Some clones in this sample may be carry-over from other donors' samples. CDR3 nucleotides: TGTGCCAGCAGTGAATGGGGGGACAAGTTCTATGGCTACACCTTC. Its translation: CASSEWGDKFYGYTF.